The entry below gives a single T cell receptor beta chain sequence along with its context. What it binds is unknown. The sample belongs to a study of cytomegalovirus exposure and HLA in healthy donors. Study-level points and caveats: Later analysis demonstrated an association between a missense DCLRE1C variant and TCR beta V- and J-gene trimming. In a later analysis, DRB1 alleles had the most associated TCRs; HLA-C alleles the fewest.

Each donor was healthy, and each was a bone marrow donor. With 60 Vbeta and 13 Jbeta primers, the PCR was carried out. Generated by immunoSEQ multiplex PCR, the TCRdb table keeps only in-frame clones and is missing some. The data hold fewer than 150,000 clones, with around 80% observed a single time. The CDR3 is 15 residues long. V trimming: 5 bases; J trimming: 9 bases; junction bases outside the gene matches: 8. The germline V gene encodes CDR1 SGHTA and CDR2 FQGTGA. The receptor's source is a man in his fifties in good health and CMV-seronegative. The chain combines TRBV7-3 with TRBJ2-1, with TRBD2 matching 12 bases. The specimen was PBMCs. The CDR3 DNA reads TGTGCCAGCAGCCTATCTAGCGGGGGGGCCGGTGAGCAGTTCTTC. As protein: CASSLSSGGAGEQFF.